In its sample, the clone carrying this T cell receptor beta chain was seen many times. MiXCR, applied by TCRdb to the 5' RACE reads, yields one record per CDR3 protein. The sample includes tens of thousands of distinct CDR3 sequences, approximately 5.6% of them seen just once. This entry is derived from a study of early T cells in non-severe SARS-CoV-2 infection. V gave up 7 bases and J gave up 6 bases; unmatched junction bases: 6. The germline gives CDR1 SQVTM, CDR2 ANQGSEA. This CDR3 has 12 residues. The sequencing sample was made of whole blood. The gene calls are TRBV29-1 and TRBJ1-1; TRBD1 matches 9 bases. The origin of this receptor is an adult who was a healthcare worker with PCR-confirmed SARS-CoV-2 infection or an uninfected control (not recorded which). CDR3 protein: CSAGQGTAEAFF. The DNA for the CDR3 is TGCAGCGCCGGACAGGGGACCGCTGAAGCTTTCTTT.